The rows below give T cell receptor beta chains drawn from one sample of a study of cytomegalovirus exposure and HLA in healthy donors. Method: immunoSEQ multiplex PCR; TCRdb's copy keeps in-frame clones and lacks some. The table records over 130,000 clones, about four fifths of them present only once. Sequenced material: PBMCs. The source is a man aged 50 to 59 in good health and CMV-seropositive. Both conserved end residues are part of each CDR3. Each record gives: J gene, clone size, D gene, V gene, CDR3 protein, CDR3 DNA. D genes are given only for firm matches. Some rows mark clone size as missing; the rest say once, few, many or name a class of expanded clone.

TRBJ2-1 | - | TRBD2 | TRBV29-1 | CSARGAGGGAGLAGMSSYNEQFF | TGCAGCGCCCGGGGTGCAGGGGGAGGGGCCGGACTAGCGGGTATGAGCTCCTACAATGAGCAGTTCTTC
TRBJ2-3 | - | TRBD2 | TRBV6-1 | CASSEWGLAGGASTDTQYF | TGTGCCAGCAGTGAATGGGGACTAGCGGGAGGGGCTAGCACAGATACGCAGTATTTT
TRBJ2-4 | once | - | TRBV4-1 | CASSQVGVPGENIQYF | TGCGCCAGCAGCCAAGTTGGGGTCCCGGGGGAAAACATTCAGTACTTC
TRBJ2-3 | - | TRBD1 | TRBV5-5 | CASSPTGTDTQYF | TGTGCCAGCAGCCCGACAGGGACAGATACGCAGTATTTT
TRBJ2-7 | - | TRBD2 | TRBV28 | CASSFGGGSYEQYF | TGTGCCAGCAGTTTCGGGGGGGGCTCCTACGAGCAGTACTTC
TRBJ1-4 | - | TRBD1 | TRBV7-8 | CASSARDRGTNEKLFF | TGTGCCAGCAGCGCCCGGGACAGGGGGACTAATGAAAAACTGTTTTTT
TRBJ2-7 | - | - | TRBV15 | CATSLGPGDRYEQYF | TGTGCCACCAGCCTAGGACCGGGGGACAGATACGAGCAGTACTTC
TRBJ1-2 | - | TRBD1 | TRBV27 | CASRTGGHGYTF | TGTGCCAGCCGGACAGGGGGACATGGCTACACCTTC
TRBJ2-3 | - | TRBD1 | TRBV27 | CASTQQGTGTDTQYF | TGTGCCAGCACCCAACAGGGGACAGGGACAGATACGCAGTATTTT
TRBJ2-5 | - | - | TRBV21-1 | CASSKVRETQYF | TGTGCCAGCAGCAAAGTACGGGAGACCCAGTACTTC
TRBJ2-1 | - | TRBD2 | TRBV5-1 | CASGLSGGSIEQFF | TGCGCCAGCGGACTTAGCGGCGGGAGTATTGAGCAGTTCTTC